This T cell receptor beta chain is from a study of radiotherapy plus CTLA-4 blockade in lung cancer. Profiled with immunoSEQ multiplex PCR; TCRdb holds only in-frame clones, not every one. This repertoire shows some 70,000 clones, around three quarters found once; its top ten account for roughly a tenth. The study, taken as a whole, reports: Response, reportedly, was best predicted by interferon-beta along with early blood T cell clone dynamics.

The CDR3 totals 17 residues. Germline CDR1 reads MGHRA; CDR2 reads YSYEKL. V was clipped by 3 bases and J by 1 base, with 18 bases between them. Regarding this clone: The target antigen is unknown.

The sequence came from a human donor with non-small cell lung cancer who had a complete response to radiotherapy plus ipilimumab. The material sequenced was peripheral blood, taken from a patient treated with radiotherapy plus ipilimumab. The rearrangement uses TRBV4-1 and TRBJ1-1, with D possibly being TRBD1 (5 bases). CDR3 nucleotides: TGCGCCAGCAGCCACCATGGACACCAGAACCCGAACACTGAAGCTTTCTTT. Translated: CASSHHGHQNPNTEAFF.